A selection of T cell receptor beta chains follows, all from one sample in a study of OX40 agonist ivuxolimab in advanced cancers. Assay: immunoSEQ multiplex PCR; the TCRdb copy retains only in-frame clones and omits some. The data show roughly 24,000 clones, more than 80% seen once. The specimen was CD4+ or CD8+ T cells sorted from blood, collected in a trial of the OX40 agonist ivuxolimab. The source is an adult with an advanced solid tumor such as melanoma, head and neck, liver or kidney cancer. Both conserved end residues are part of each CDR3. A D gene is named only where the DNA matches it firmly.

CSVDPGTGESGYTF | TGCAGCGTCGACCCCGGGACAGGGGAAAGTGGCTACACCTTC | TRBV29-1 | TRBD1 | TRBJ1-2
CASSRVVGDGTEAFF | TGTGCCAGCAGCCGGGTAGTGGGGGATGGGACTGAAGCTTTCTTT | TRBV14 | . | TRBJ1-1
CASRSLEFTTMNTEAFF | TGTGCCAGCAGAAGTTTGGAGTTTACAACCATGAACACTGAAGCTTTCTTT | TRBV28 | . | TRBJ1-1
CASSVGGGSEQYF | TGTGCCAGCAGCGTAGGGGGTGGCAGCGAGCAGTACTTC | TRBV9 | . | TRBJ2-7
CASSRVDTEAFF | TGCGCCAGCAGCCGGGTTGACACTGAAGCTTTCTTT | TRBV5-1 | . | TRBJ1-1
CATSGQGAKLFF | TGTGCCACCAGCGGACAGGGGGCGAAACTGTTTTTT | TRBV15 | TRBD1 | TRBJ1-4
CAWSVLGFNSPLHF | TGTGCCTGGAGTGTACTAGGGTTCAATTCACCCCTCCACTTT | TRBV30 | . | TRBJ1-6
CASSPAVNTEAFF | TGTGCCAGCAGCCCTGCGGTGAACACTGAAGCTTTCTTT | TRBV9 | . | TRBJ1-1
CASSEARVHPGELFF | TGTGCCAGCAGTGAAGCCAGGGTTCATCCCGGGGAGCTGTTTTTT | TRBV6-1 | . | TRBJ2-2
CASSQDRRQGGQYF | TGCGCCAGCAGCCAAGATCGGAGGCAGGGCGGGCAGTACTTC | TRBV4-3 | . | TRBJ2-5
CASSQARTSGREEQFF | TGTGCCAGCAGCCAAGCCAGGACTAGCGGGAGAGAGGAGCAGTTCTTC | TRBV14 | TRBD2 | TRBJ2-1
CASSYSAGRETQYF | TGTGCCAGCAGTTACTCTGCAGGGAGGGAGACCCAGTACTTC | TRBV6-5 | . | TRBJ2-5
CASSPSYYNEQFF | TGTGCCAGCAGTCCCTCCTACTACAATGAGCAGTTCTTC | TRBV27 | . | TRBJ2-1
CASSVAGGGPYEQYF | TGTGCCAGCAGCGTAGCGGGAGGCGGCCCCTACGAGCAGTACTTC | TRBV9 | TRBD2 | TRBJ2-7